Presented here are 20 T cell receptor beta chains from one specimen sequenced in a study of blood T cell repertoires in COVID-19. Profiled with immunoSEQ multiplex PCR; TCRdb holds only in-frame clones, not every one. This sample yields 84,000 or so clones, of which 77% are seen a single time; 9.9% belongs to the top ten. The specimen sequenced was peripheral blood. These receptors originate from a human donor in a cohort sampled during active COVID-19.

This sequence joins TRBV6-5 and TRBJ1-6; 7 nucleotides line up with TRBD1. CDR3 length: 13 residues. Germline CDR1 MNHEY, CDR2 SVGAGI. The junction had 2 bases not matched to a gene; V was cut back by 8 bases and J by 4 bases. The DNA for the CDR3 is TGTGCCAGCCGGGACAGTTATAATTCACCCCTCCACTTT. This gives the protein CASRDSYNSPLHF.

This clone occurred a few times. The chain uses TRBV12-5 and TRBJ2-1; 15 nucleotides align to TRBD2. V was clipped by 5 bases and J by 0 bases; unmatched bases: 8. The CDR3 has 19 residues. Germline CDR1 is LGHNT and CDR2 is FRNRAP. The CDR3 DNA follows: TGTGCTAGTGGTCCGGGGACTAGCGGGGGGAAACTCTCCTACAATGAGCAGTTCTTC. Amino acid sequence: CASGPGTSGGKLSYNEQFF.

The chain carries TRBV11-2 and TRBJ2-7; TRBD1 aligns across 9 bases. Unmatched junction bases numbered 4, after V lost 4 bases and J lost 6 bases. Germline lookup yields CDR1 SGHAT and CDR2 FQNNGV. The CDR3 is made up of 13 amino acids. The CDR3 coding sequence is TGTGCCAGCAGCTCCGGACAGGGGAGCGAGCAGTACTTC. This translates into CASSSGQGSEQYF. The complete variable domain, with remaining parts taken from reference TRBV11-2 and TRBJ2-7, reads EAGVAQSPRYKIIEKRQSVAFWCNPISGHATLYWYQQILGQGPKLLIQFQNNGVVDDSQLPKDRFSAERLKGVDSTLKIQPAKLEDSAVYLCASSSGQGSEQYFGPGTRLTVT.

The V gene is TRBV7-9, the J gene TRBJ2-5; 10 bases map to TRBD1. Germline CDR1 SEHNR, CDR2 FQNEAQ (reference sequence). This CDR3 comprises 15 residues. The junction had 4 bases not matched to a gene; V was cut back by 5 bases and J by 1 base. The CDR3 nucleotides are TGTGCCAGCAGCCCGCGGGACAGGGGCCAAGAGACCCAGTACTTC. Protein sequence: CASSPRDRGQETQYF.

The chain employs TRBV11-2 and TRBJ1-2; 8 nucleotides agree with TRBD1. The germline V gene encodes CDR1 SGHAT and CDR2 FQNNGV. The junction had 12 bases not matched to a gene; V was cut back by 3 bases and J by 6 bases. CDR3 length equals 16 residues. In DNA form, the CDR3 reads TGTGCCAGCAGCTTTATTGGCGCAGGGGGCGCGCATGGCTACACCTTC. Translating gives CASSFIGAGGAHGYTF. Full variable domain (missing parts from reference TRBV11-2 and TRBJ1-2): EAGVAQSPRYKIIEKRQSVAFWCNPISGHATLYWYQQILGQGPKLLIQFQNNGVVDDSQLPKDRFSAERLKGVDSTLKIQPAKLEDSAVYLCASSFIGAGGAHGYTFGSGTRLTVV.

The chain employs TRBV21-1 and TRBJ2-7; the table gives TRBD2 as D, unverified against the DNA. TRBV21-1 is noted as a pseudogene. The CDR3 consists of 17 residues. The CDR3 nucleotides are TGTGCCAGCAGTTATCCCCCCTCGCGGGGGGTCTCCTACGAGCAGTACTTC. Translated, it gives CASSYPPSRGVSYEQYF.

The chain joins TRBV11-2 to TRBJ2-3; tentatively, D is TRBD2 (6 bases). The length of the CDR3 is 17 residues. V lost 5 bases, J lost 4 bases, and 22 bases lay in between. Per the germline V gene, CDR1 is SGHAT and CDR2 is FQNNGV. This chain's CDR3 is CASSPRGSLGRSDTQYF. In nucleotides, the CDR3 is TGTGCCAGCAGCCCCCGGGGCAGCCTAGGGAGGTCAGATACGCAGTATTTT.

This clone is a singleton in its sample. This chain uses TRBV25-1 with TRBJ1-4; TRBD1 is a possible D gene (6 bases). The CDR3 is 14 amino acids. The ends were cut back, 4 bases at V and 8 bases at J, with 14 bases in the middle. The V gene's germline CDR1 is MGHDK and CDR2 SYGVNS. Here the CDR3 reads CASSVGGASEKLFF. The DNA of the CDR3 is TGTGCCAGCAGTGTAGGGGGGGCGTCCGAAAAACTGTTTTTT.

Written as DNA, the CDR3 is TGCGCCAGCAGTTTTCAGGGTAAAGGAACCTACGAGCAGTACTTC. Protein: CASSFQGKGTYEQYF. The chain recombines TRBV10-2 with TRBJ2-7, with D maybe TRBD1 (5 bases). V lost 5 bases and J lost 2, with 16 bases in between. The CDR3 has 15 amino acids. Germline V CDR1 and CDR2: WSHSY, SAAADI.

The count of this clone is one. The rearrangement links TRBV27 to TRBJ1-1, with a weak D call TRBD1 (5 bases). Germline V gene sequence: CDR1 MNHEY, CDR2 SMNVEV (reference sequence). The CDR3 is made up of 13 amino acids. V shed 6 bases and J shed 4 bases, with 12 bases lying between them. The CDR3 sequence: CASSPLRGTEAFF. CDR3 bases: TGTGCCAGCAGCCCCTTAAGGGGCACTGAAGCTTTCTTT.

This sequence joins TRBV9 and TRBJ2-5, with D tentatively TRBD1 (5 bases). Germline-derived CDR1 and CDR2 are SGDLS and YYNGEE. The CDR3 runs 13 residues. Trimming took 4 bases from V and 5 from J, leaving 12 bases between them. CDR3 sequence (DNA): TGTGCCAGCAGCACAGGAGCTGCCGAGACCCAGTACTTC. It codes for CASSTGAAETQYF.

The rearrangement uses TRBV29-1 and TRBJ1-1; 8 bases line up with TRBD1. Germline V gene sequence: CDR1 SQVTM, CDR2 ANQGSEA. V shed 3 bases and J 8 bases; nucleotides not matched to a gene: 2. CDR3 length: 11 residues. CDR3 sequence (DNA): TGCAGCGTTGAGGACAGGGTAGAAGCTTTCTTT. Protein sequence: CSVEDRVEAFF.

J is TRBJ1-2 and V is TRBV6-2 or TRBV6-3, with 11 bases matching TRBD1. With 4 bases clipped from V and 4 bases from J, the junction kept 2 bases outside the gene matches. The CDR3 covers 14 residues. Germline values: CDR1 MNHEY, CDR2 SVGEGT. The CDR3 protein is CASSWTGGVYGYTF. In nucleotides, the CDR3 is TGTGCCAGCAGTTGGACAGGGGGCGTCTATGGCTACACCTTC.

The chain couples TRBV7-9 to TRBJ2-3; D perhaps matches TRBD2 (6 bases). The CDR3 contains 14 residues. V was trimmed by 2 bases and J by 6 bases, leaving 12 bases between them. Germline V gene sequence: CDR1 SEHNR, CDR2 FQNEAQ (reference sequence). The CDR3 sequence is CASSLMGTSDTQYF. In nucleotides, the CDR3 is TGTGCCAGCAGCTTAATGGGGACTTCGGATACGCAGTATTTT. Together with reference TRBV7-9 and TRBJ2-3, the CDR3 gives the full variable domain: DTGVSQNPRHKITKRGQNVTFRCDPISEHNRLYWYRQTLGQGPEFLTYFQNEAQLEKSRLLSDRFSAERPKGSFSTLEIQRTEQGDSAMYLCASSLMGTSDTQYFGPGTRLTVL.

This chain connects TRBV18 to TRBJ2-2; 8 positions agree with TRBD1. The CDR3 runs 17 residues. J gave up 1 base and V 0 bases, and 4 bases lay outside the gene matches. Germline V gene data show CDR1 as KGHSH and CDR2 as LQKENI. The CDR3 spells CASSPPWGQENTGELFF. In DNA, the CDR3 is TGTGCCAGCTCACCACCGTGGGGACAGGAGAACACCGGGGAGCTGTTTTTT.

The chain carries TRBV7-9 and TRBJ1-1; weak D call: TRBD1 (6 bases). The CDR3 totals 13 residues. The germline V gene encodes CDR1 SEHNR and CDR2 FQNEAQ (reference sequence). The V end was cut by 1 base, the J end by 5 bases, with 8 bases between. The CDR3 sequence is CASSLDRETEAFF. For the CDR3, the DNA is TGTGCCAGCAGCTTAGACAGGGAAACTGAAGCTTTCTTT.

The CDR3 sequence is CASRAAGGRNEQYF. CDR3 coding DNA: TGTGCCAGCAGGGCTGCGGGGGGGAGGAACGAGCAGTACTTC. V and J are TRBV6-6 and TRBJ2-7, with 9 bases identical to TRBD2. The germline gives CDR1 MNHNY, CDR2 SVGAGI (reference sequence). J gave up 5 bases and V 6 bases, and 8 bases lay outside the gene matches. The CDR3 is 14 amino acids.

CDR3 bases: TGTGCCAGCAGCCTTCGGCGGGATCAAGAGACCCAGTACTTC. Encoded protein: CASSLRRDQETQYF. The chain combines TRBV3-1 (or the pseudogene TRBV3-2) with TRBJ2-5, with a weak D call TRBD2 (6 bases). Trimming removed 4 bases from V and 2 bases from J, with 11 bases in between. Germline assignment: CDR1 LGHDT and CDR2 YNNKEL (reference sequence). CDR3 length: 14 residues.

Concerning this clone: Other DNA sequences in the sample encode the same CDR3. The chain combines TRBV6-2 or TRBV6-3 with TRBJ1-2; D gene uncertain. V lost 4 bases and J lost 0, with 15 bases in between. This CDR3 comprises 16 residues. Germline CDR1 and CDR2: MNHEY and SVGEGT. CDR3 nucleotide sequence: TGTGCCAGCAGTTCCGGCACACGACTCTCTAACTATGGCTACACCTTC. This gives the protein CASSSGTRLSNYGYTF.

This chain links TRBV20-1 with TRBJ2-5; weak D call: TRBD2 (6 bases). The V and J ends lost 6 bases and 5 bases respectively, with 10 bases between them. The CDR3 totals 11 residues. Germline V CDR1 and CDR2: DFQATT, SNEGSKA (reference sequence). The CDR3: CSALRGETQYF. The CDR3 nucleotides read TGCAGTGCCCTTCGGGGGGAGACCCAGTACTTC.